The 11 T cell receptor beta chains reported below all come from one sample, sequenced in a study of T cells in Graves' hyperthyroidism and ophthalmopathy. TCR beta CDR3 region amplification was performed from RNA transcripts. Researchers ran a first-round RT-PCR on the TCR CDR3 using the HTBI primer set. MiXCR, run by TCRdb on the multiplex PCR reads, gives a single entry per CDR3 protein. The table shows over 500,000 distinct CDR3 sequences, with 17% occurring only once. Material: blood. The receptors shown here come from a woman aged 18 to 35 with Graves' ophthalmopathy.

J is TRBJ2-6 and V is TRBV30; no definite D call. The V gene's germline CDR1 is GTSNPN and CDR2 SVGIG (reference sequence). Deletions cut 1 base from V and 0 bases from J, with 4 bases between. CDR3 length equals 14 residues. CDR3: CAWSAGSGANVLTF. CDR3 coding DNA: TGTGCCTGGAGTGCAGGCTCTGGGGCCAACGTCCTGACTTTC.

This clonotype occurred a few times. V and J are TRBV10-3 and TRBJ1-2, with D uncertain. This CDR3 has 15 amino acids. The germline V gene encodes CDR1 ENHRY and CDR2 SYGVKD. V was shortened by 5 bases and J by 0 bases, with 13 bases between the two germline ends. This CDR3 reads CAISLRVGTNYGYTF. The DNA for the CDR3 is TGTGCCATCAGTTTGAGGGTCGGTACTAACTATGGCTACACCTTC.

The genes are TRBV19 and TRBJ1-6; D ambiguous. The V gene lost 6 bases and the J gene lost 7 bases, with 10 bases spanning the gap. In germline, CDR1 is LNHDA, CDR2 SQIVND (reference sequence). This CDR3 region has 13 residues. The CDR3 spells CASRERLNSPLHF. CDR3 sequence (DNA): TGTGCCAGTAGAGAAAGGCTCAATTCACCCCTCCACTTT.

This clonotype was picked up a small number of times. The genes are TRBV12-3 or TRBV12-4 and TRBJ2-1; D is perhaps TRBD1 (5 bases). This CDR3 is built from 12 residues. V was shortened by 6 bases and J by 6 bases, with 9 bases between the two germline ends. The CDR3 sequence: CASRQDSNEQFF. For the CDR3, the DNA is TGTGCCAGCAGACAAGACAGCAATGAGCAGTTCTTC.

This clonotype was seen a handful of times. V is TRBV28 and J is TRBJ1-5; 7 bases fit TRBD1. CDR1 and CDR2 from the germline V gene are MDHEN and SYDVKM. The CDR3 has 14 residues. The V and J ends lost 6 bases and 2 bases, in that order; junction bases with no gene match: 4. The CDR3: CASSDRAGNQPQHF. CDR3 nucleotide sequence: TGTGCCAGCAGCGACAGGGCCGGCAATCAGCCCCAGCATTTT.

The V call is TRBV6-5, the J call TRBJ2-1; D gene uncertain. V was clipped by 2 bases and J by 9 bases, with 11 bases between them. The CDR3 covers 13 residues. Germline-derived CDR1 and CDR2 are MNHEY and SVGAGI. The CDR3 is CASSYTDTGEQFF. CDR3 coding DNA: TGTGCCAGCAGTTACACGGATACGGGTGAGCAGTTCTTC.

Ten or more counts support this clonotype. This chain links TRBV5-1 with TRBJ2-7, with D possibly matching TRBD2 (6 bases). The length of the CDR3 is 13 residues. The V gene lost 4 bases and the J gene lost 0 bases, with 8 bases spanning the gap. The germline gives CDR1 SGHRS, CDR2 YFSETQ. CDR3 residues: CASSRDFSYEQYF. The CDR3, as DNA: TGCGCCAGCAGCAGGGACTTCTCCTACGAGCAGTACTTC.

This clonotype appeared many times. The V call is TRBV28, the J call TRBJ2-7, with 7 bases fitting TRBD1. Germline V gives CDR1 MDHEN, CDR2 SYDVKM. The CDR3 consists of 13 residues. J was trimmed by 3 bases and V by 7 bases; bases with no gene match: 6. The CDR3 sequence: CASIRQGNYEQYF. The CDR3 nucleotides read TGTGCCAGCATAAGACAGGGTAACTACGAGCAGTACTTC.

At least ten counts were recorded for this clonotype. The chain recombines TRBV18 with TRBJ1-1, with TRBD1 identical over 9 bases. Germline CDR1 is KGHSH and CDR2 is LQKENI. This CDR3 is built from 15 residues. V gave up 2 bases and J gave up 4 bases; unmatched junction bases: 5. The CDR3: CASSPWDRAATEAFF. The CDR3 bases are TGTGCCAGCTCACCATGGGACAGGGCGGCCACTGAAGCTTTCTTT.

This clonotype was seen many times. This chain links TRBV20-1 with TRBJ2-7; 12 nucleotides align to TRBD2. The ends lost 6 bases at V and 6 bases at J; junction bases unmatched: 6. The CDR3 is 13 amino acids. The germline V gene has CDR1 DFQATT and CDR2 SNEGSKA (reference sequence). DNA for the CDR3: TGCAGTGCGCCCCTAGCGGGGGGGCGCGAGCAGTACTTC. Its translation: CSAPLAGGREQYF.

The J gene is TRBJ2-7, the V gene TRBV30; TRBD2 is a possible D gene (5 bases). From germline, CDR1 is GTSNPN and CDR2 SVGIG (reference sequence). The CDR3 is made up of 11 amino acids. V lost 5 bases and J 4 bases, leaving 9 bases between the germline ends. CDR3 DNA: TGTGCCTGGGAAGGGAGTTACGAGCAGTACTTC. It is translated as CAWEGSYEQYF. Together with reference TRBV30 and TRBJ2-7, the CDR3 gives the full variable domain: SQTIHQWPATLVQPVGSPLSLECTVEGTSNPNLYWYRQAAGRGLQLLFYSVGIGQISSEVPQNLSASRPQDRQFILSSKKLLLSDSGFYLCAWEGSYEQYFGPGTRLTVT.